One sample yielded the 9 T cell receptor beta chains listed below, sequenced in a study of regulatory T cells in long-lasting Graves disease. According to the study, TCR beta libraries were built with iRepertoire HTBI primers and CDR3-region Arm-PCR. TCRdb reanalysed the multiplex PCR reads using MiXCR and keeps one entry per CDR3 protein. Altogether some 200,000 distinct CDR3 sequences are present, around 19% being singletons, with the ten largest covering about 11%. As for time point: newly diagnosed GD, antithyroid drugs for less than 3 months. The TCR library was made from RNA that had been extracted from PBMCs in TRIzol. The same sample was also used in a study of T cells in Graves' hyperthyroidism and ophthalmopathy.

Sequenced here: peripheral blood mononuclear cells (PBMCs), sampled at new diagnosis, from a patient treated with antithyroid drugs. These receptors originate from a woman in her thirties with Graves disease.

This clonotype has ten or more counts. This chain uses TRBV28 with TRBJ1-5; D gene unclear. The CDR3 contains 12 residues. With 6 bases removed from V and 3 bases from J, the gap between germline ends came to 6 bases. Germline V gene data show CDR1 as MDHEN and CDR2 as SYDVKM. This CDR3 is CASSPFNQPQHF. CDR3 DNA sequence: TGTGCCAGCAGCCCCTTCAATCAGCCCCAGCATTTT.

The chain uses TRBV6-1 and TRBJ1-1, with 12 bases matching TRBD1. V was pared by 8 bases and J by 5 bases, with 6 bases of the junction left unmatched. CDR1 is MNHNS and CDR2 is SASEGT in the germline V gene. The CDR3 is 14 amino acids. CDR3 nucleotides: TGTGCCAGCGGGGACAGGGGGCTGGATACTGAAGCTTTCTTT. It translates to CASGDRGLDTEAFF.

This clonotype was seen many times. The CDR3 nucleotides are TGTGCCAGCTCAATCGAGACCCAGTACTTC. Encoded protein: CASSIETQYF. This sequence joins TRBV18 and TRBJ2-5; D is uncertain. Trimming shortened V by 5 bases and J by 5 bases, and 3 bases separated the two germline ends. In germline, CDR1 is KGHSH, CDR2 LQKENI. The CDR3 covers 10 residues.

This clonotype was detected only a few times. The genes are TRBV25-1 and TRBJ1-6, with TRBD1 identical over 7 bases. The CDR3 runs 14 residues. The germline V gene encodes CDR1 MGHDK and CDR2 SYGVNS. Unmatched junction bases numbered 3, after V lost 5 bases and J lost 5 bases. CDR3 loop: CASSWDSHNSPLHF. Here the CDR3 DNA reads TGTGCCAGCAGTTGGGACAGCCATAATTCACCCCTCCACTTT.

There are many counts of this clonotype. The chain joins TRBV19 to TRBJ2-3; tentative D call: TRBD2 (6 bases). In germline, CDR1 is LNHDA, CDR2 SQIVND (reference sequence). V was pared by 4 bases and J by 9 bases, with 11 bases between. The CDR3 runs 12 residues. CDR3 protein: CASSTPGETQYF. The CDR3 DNA is TGTGCCAGTAGTACCCCGGGAGAAACGCAGTATTTT.

The table lists this clonotype with many counts. This chain uses TRBV28 with TRBJ1-5; no clear D gene. Germline values: CDR1 MDHEN, CDR2 SYDVKM. The CDR3 covers 15 residues. V lost 3 bases and J lost 2, with 11 bases in between. In nucleotides, the CDR3 is TGTGCCAGCAGTTTCGCCCAAGGTGGCAATCAGCCCCAGCATTTT. This translates into CASSFAQGGNQPQHF.

A note on this clonotype: A far bigger clonotype differs at one base, so this is likely a read error. The V and J genes are TRBV2 and TRBJ2-7, with TRBD2 identical over 9 bases. V shed 6 bases, J shed 3 bases, and the junction held 12 bases outside the gene matches. The CDR3 is 16 amino acids. Germline loops: CDR1 SNHLY, CDR2 FYNNEI. DNA of the CDR3: TGTGCCAGCAGCCCGAGCCCTAGCGGGGACCTCTACGAGCAGTACTTC. Amino acids: CASSPSPSGDLYEQYF.

A word on this clonotype: This could be a read error, since a much larger clone is one nucleotide away. This chain connects TRBV11-3 to TRBJ1-2; D gene ambiguous. The length of the CDR3 is 16 residues. Trimming shortened V by 3 bases and J by 6 bases, and 20 bases separated the two germline ends. The germline V gene encodes CDR1 SGHNT and CDR2 YENEEA. For the CDR3, the DNA is TGTGCCAGCAGCTTTTCTACCATCACCTTTTCCGATGGCTACACCTTC. Encoded protein: CASSFSTITFSDGYTF.

The chain has TRBV9 and TRBJ1-2; 7 bases are a match to TRBD1. The germline V gene has CDR1 SGDLS and CDR2 YYNGEE. The CDR3 runs 15 residues. J was trimmed by 7 bases and V by 2 bases; bases with no gene match: 11. The DNA for the CDR3 is TGTGCCAGCAGCGTGTCACCTGACAGGGACCCTGGCTACACCTTC. Translating gives CASSVSPDRDPGYTF.